The clone carrying this TCR beta chain appeared a single time. The germline V and J ends were trimmed by 5 bases and 1 base, with 7 bases remaining between them. CDR3 length: 13 residues. Germline V gene lookup returns CDR1 KGHDR and CDR2 SFDVKD. These data are taken from a study of blood T cell repertoires in COVID-19. Here immunoSEQ multiplex PCR was the method, and the copy in TCRdb shows in-frame clones only, minus some. The sample has hundreds of thousands of clones, more than 80% seen once. This TCR derives from a woman under 40 with COVID-19, enrolled during active disease. The sample taken for sequencing was peripheral blood. This rearrangement joins TRBV24-1 to TRBJ1-1, with D unresolved. CDR3 sequence: CATSVAENTEAFF. The CDR3 DNA reads as TGTGCCACCAGTGTGGCAGAGAACACTGAAGCTTTCTTT.